A single sample gave rise to the 9 T cell receptor beta chains below, sequenced in a study of PD-L1 blockade in urothelial cancer. The data were produced by immunoSEQ multiplex PCR, yet TCRdb's version contains in-frame clones alone and is incomplete. The sample records 95,000 to 100,000 clones, around 86% being singletons. Time point specified: pretreatment peripheral blood. The sample was PBMCs, taken around atezolizumab (anti-PD-L1) treatment. These receptors all stem from a man in his 60s with urothelial cancer.

The chain recombines TRBV7-9 with TRBJ1-2; the match to TRBD1 covers 11 bases. The V gene end was trimmed by 1 base and the J gene end by 8 bases; junction bases not matched to a gene: 6. Germline CDR1 is SEHNR and CDR2 is FQNEAQ (reference sequence). The CDR3 is 15 residues long. In DNA form, the CDR3 reads TGTGCCAGCAGCTTAGGAGGACAGGGGGCGCGGGGCTACACCTTC. Translated, it gives CASSLGGQGARGYTF.

This chain links TRBV28 with TRBJ1-5, with 7 bases fitting TRBD1. Looked up from germline, CDR1 is MDHEN and CDR2 is SYDVKM. The CDR3 has 17 residues. Trimming cost V 5 bases and J 0 bases; bases outside gene matches: 10. The CDR3 coding sequence is TGTGCCAGCAGTCACCCGACAGGGTCCTATAGCAATCAGCCCCAGCATTTT. Its protein is CASSHPTGSYSNQPQHF. Based on the CDR3 plus reference TRBV28 and TRBJ1-5, the full variable domain is DVKVTQSSRYLVKRTGEKVFLECVQDMDHENMFWYRQDPGLGLRLIYFSYDVKMKEKGDIPEGYSVSREKKERFSLILESASTNQTSMYLCASSHPTGSYSNQPQHFGDGTRLSIL.

The chain joins TRBV28 to TRBJ2-7, with a weak D call TRBD1 (5 bases). There are 14 residues in the CDR3. Germline V gene sequence: CDR1 MDHEN, CDR2 SYDVKM. V was pared by 3 bases and J by 3 bases, with 12 bases between. The CDR3 DNA sequence: TGTGCCAGCAGTTTCGCCCAGGGCAGCTACGAGCAGTACTTC. Encoded protein: CASSFAQGSYEQYF.

The chain uses TRBV7-9 and TRBJ2-1, with D unresolved. Germline CDR1 SEHNR, CDR2 FQNEAQ (reference sequence). CDR3 size: 14 residues. Deletions cut 3 bases from V and 1 base from J, with 7 bases between. CDR3 in amino acids: CASSFDLSYNEQFF. CDR3 DNA sequence: TGTGCCAGCAGCTTTGACTTATCCTACAATGAGCAGTTCTTC.

The rearrangement joins TRBV25-1 to TRBJ1-1; tentatively, D is TRBD1 (6 bases). V gave up 4 bases and J gave up 4 bases, with 10 bases separating them. Germline V CDR1 and CDR2: MGHDK, SYGVNS. CDR3 length: 13 amino acids. CDR3 sequence: CASSGVGATEAFF. CDR3 DNA: TGTGCCAGCAGTGGGGTGGGGGCCACTGAAGCTTTCTTT.

As for this clone: Distinct nucleotide sequences in the sample also encode this CDR3. The chain has TRBV28 and TRBJ2-2; TRBD1 matches 7 bases. J gave up 4 bases and V 8 bases, and 4 bases lay outside the gene matches. Germline V gene sequence: CDR1 MDHEN, CDR2 SYDVKM. The CDR3 runs to 13 residues. CDR3 bases: TGTGCCAGCCGAGGGGGCAGCACCGGGGAGCTGTTTTTT. Its translation is CASRGGSTGELFF.

This chain links TRBV5-1 with TRBJ1-1, with TRBD1 as a possible D gene (5 bases). Per germline, CDR1 SGHRS and CDR2 YFSETQ. V lost 5 bases to trimming and J lost 5 bases, with 19 bases between them. The CDR3 length is 15 residues. CDR3 residues: CASSPQRGGRTEAFF. As DNA, the CDR3 is TGCGCCAGCAGTCCCCAAAGGGGTGGGAGGACTGAAGCTTTCTTT.

This clone has only one observation. The chain couples TRBV5-1 to TRBJ2-1, with TRBD1 matching 9 bases. The CDR3 sequence is 16 residues long. Germline V gene lookup returns CDR1 SGHRS and CDR2 YFSETQ. The V and J ends lost 4 bases and 5 bases, in that order; junction bases with no gene match: 10. For the CDR3, the DNA is TGCGCCAGCAGCGGACCGGGACAGGGTATGAACAATGAGCAGTTCTTC. It yields the protein CASSGPGQGMNNEQFF.

The chain uses TRBV5-4 and TRBJ1-1, with 7 bases fitting TRBD1. Germline CDR1 reads SGHNT; CDR2 reads YYREEE (reference sequence). There are 12 residues in the CDR3. The J segment lost 6 bases and the V segment lost 4 bases, leaving 3 bases of the junction unmatched. The CDR3 coding sequence is TGTGCCAGCAGCCAGGGGGGCCCTGAAGCTTTCTTT. This translates into CASSQGGPEAFF.